This TCR beta chain was obtained from a study of cytomegalovirus exposure and HLA in healthy donors. Study-wide points: Presence/absence analysis assumed near-uniform sequencing depth across donors. The availability of immune exposure information extended only to CMV serostatus.

PCR primers comprised 60 Vbeta and 13 Jbeta primers. Some clones are missing from TCRdb's copy, which holds only in-frame ones; the method was immunoSEQ multiplex PCR. The sample holds 150,000 to 200,000 clones, 65% to 80% seen once. CDR3 length equals 15 residues. Deletions cut 0 bases from V and 2 bases from J, with 10 bases between. Germline V gene sequence: CDR1 SGHTA, CDR2 FQGNSA. To note about this clone: The antigen is not known.

Donors counted as nominally healthy when sampled, yet unrecorded immune exposures were likely. The TCR comes from a woman between 40 and 55 years old in good health and CMV-seronegative. The chain recombines TRBV7-2 with TRBJ1-2; TRBD1 might be the D (6 bases). The material sequenced was PBMCs. CDR3 sequence: CASSLALQGNYGYTF. The DNA of the CDR3 is TGTGCCAGCAGCTTAGCGCTTCAGGGGAACTATGGCTACACCTTC.